Following are 12 T cell receptor beta chains from one sample sequenced in a study of metastatic and nonmetastatic thyroid tumors. Patients had received no treatment of any kind before thyroid surgery. TCRdb reanalyzed the PCR reads with MiXCR. The table lists fewer than 12,000 clones, less than 15% of them singletons. The specimen sequenced was blood. The receptors shown here come from a female donor with papillary thyroid cancer or a benign thyroid nodule (not recorded which). Some clones in this sample may be carry-over from other donors' samples.

This clone was detected ten times or more. The rearrangement joins TRBV5-1 to TRBJ2-3; D call uncertain. Germline values: CDR1 SGHRS, CDR2 YFSETQ. V lost 0 bases and J lost 0, with 11 bases in between. The CDR3 sequence is 16 residues long. The CDR3, as DNA: TGCGCCAGCAGCTTGGGACTCACCTCTAGCACAGATACGCAGTATTTT. Residues: CASSLGLTSSTDTQYF.

In its sample, this clone was seen a few times. The junction shows a germline mismatch at one end, possibly a read error. This chain links TRBV2 with TRBJ2-7; D remains ambiguous. The CDR3 has 13 residues. Germline CDR1 is SNHLY and CDR2 is FYNNEI. CDR3: CAISAQESYEQYF. The DNA for the CDR3 is TGTGCCATCAGTGCCCAGGAGTCCTACGAGCAGTACTTC.

This clone was seen ten or more times. Given a much more abundant clone one base away, this may be a read error. This same CDR3 is encoded by further DNA sequences in the sample. The V gene is TRBV19, the J gene TRBJ2-1, with 8 bases matching TRBD2. CDR1 and CDR2 (germline): LNHDA, SQIVND (reference sequence). V gave up 0 bases and J gave up 8 bases; unmatched junction bases: 6. This CDR3 contains 15 residues. The CDR3 sequence: CASSIESGGAYEQFF. The CDR3 DNA follows: TGTGCCAGTAGTATAGAAAGCGGGGGTGCGTATGAGCAGTTCTTC.

In its sample, this clone ranks as medium-sized. This chain links TRBV6-1 with TRBJ1-5, with no clear D. The germline CDR1 and CDR2 sequences are MNHNS and SASEGT. The CDR3 runs to 13 residues. V shed 2 bases and J shed 4 bases, with 6 bases lying between them. CDR3 amino acids: CASSEFRNQPQHF. CDR3 bases: TGTGCCAGCAGTGAATTCAGGAATCAGCCCCAGCATTTT.

The V gene is TRBV11-1, the J gene TRBJ2-3; the D gene is possibly TRBD2 (6 bases). The CDR3 covers 17 residues. Germline V lookup: CDR1 SGHAT, CDR2 FQDESV (reference sequence). V shed 5 bases and J shed 7 bases, with 25 bases lying between them. CDR3 sequence reads: CASSHPRRVQPGNTQYF. In nucleotides, the CDR3 is TGTGCCAGCAGCCATCCCAGGAGGGTACAGCCGGGGAATACGCAGTATTTT.

Note on this clone: Just one base apart from a much larger clone, this may be a read error. The chain links TRBV10-3 to TRBJ1-4; 8 bases align to TRBD1. Germline CDR1 and CDR2: ENHRY and SYGVKD. This CDR3 comprises 15 residues. The CDR3, as DNA: TGTGCCGTCAGTGACCCGGGACAGGAAATTGAAAAACTGTTTTTT. Encoded protein: CAVSDPGQEIEKLFF.

This clone rates as medium-sized. V usage is TRBV12-3 or TRBV12-4 and J usage is TRBJ1-2, with D unclear. Trimming took 6 bases from V and 1 from J, leaving 21 bases between them. This CDR3 contains 17 residues. For the CDR3, the DNA is TGTGCCAGCAGCTCCGGGCCTGGACCCTCAGGTAACTATGGCTACACCTTC. Protein sequence: CASSSGPGPSGNYGYTF.

Relative to its sample, this clone is medium-sized (0.01 to 0.1%). V is TRBV6-2 or TRBV6-3 and J is TRBJ2-5; 11 nucleotides align to TRBD1. Germline CDR1 reads MNHEY; CDR2 reads SVGEGT. V gave up 5 bases and J gave up 4 bases; unmatched junction bases: 9. The CDR3 runs 16 residues. CDR3 sequence reads: CASSRPIGTGGETQYF. Written as DNA, the CDR3 is TGTGCCAGCAGTCGACCTATCGGGACAGGGGGAGAGACCCAGTACTTC.

The sample holds many counts of this clone. J is TRBJ1-1 and V is TRBV29-1; maybe TRBD1 (5 bases). The CDR3 runs 13 residues. V lost 4 bases, J lost 7 bases, and 16 bases lay in between. CDR1 and CDR2 (germline): SQVTM, ANQGSEA. For the CDR3, the DNA is TGCAGCGTTGTCCCAGGCTGGGGGGGTGAAGCTTTCTTT. Protein product: CSVVPGWGGEAFF.

This clone is judged medium-sized. The chain links TRBV3-1 to TRBJ2-2, with D tentatively TRBD1 (5 bases). The CDR3 totals 15 residues. Trimming shortened V by 3 bases and J by 7 bases, and 15 bases separated the two germline ends. Germline values: CDR1 LGHDT, CDR2 YNNKEL (reference sequence). CDR3 DNA sequence: TGTGCCAGCAGCCAGCTGCGACAGCTTAACGGGGAGCTGTTTTTT. Amino acids: CASSQLRQLNGELFF.

This clone was recorded at least ten times. The rearrangement links TRBV6-1 to TRBJ2-2; tentative D call: TRBD2 (5 bases). Trimming stripped 6 bases from V and 2 bases from J, with 10 bases between. The germline gives CDR1 MNHNS, CDR2 SASEGT. CDR3 length: 14 amino acids. CDR3 DNA: TGTGCCAGCAGCGCTAGCCTTAACACCGGGGAGCTGTTTTTT. Translated: CASSASLNTGELFF.

This clone came up many times. The gene calls are TRBV10-2 and TRBJ1-1, with TRBD1 as a possible D gene (5 bases). CDR3 length equals 13 residues. Between the trimmed V and J ends, which lost 2 bases and 4 bases, there was a span of 8 bases. Germline CDR1 is WSHSY and CDR2 is SAAADI. The CDR3 coding sequence is TGCGCCAGCAGTGAGGAGGGGCTCACTGAAGCTTTCTTT. Encoded protein: CASSEEGLTEAFF.